These T cell receptor beta chains were read from a single sample in a study of T cells in Graves' hyperthyroidism and ophthalmopathy. TCRdb reprocessed the multiplex PCR reads via MiXCR and lists one record per CDR3 protein. The sample lists some 770,000 distinct CDR3 sequences, 15% to 20% seen once, with 8.4% in the top ten. The sequencing input was blood. The receptors come from a man younger than 35 with Graves' hyperthyroidism. Both conserved end residues are part of each CDR3. A D gene is named only where the DNA matches it firmly. A row's size may be missing; if present it is once, few, many or a size class.

size	V	D	J	CDR3	DNA
.	TRBV5-1	.	TRBJ1-1	CASSSDINTEAFF	TGCGCCAGCAGCTCGGACATAAACACTGAAGCTTTCTTT
many	TRBV28	.	TRBJ2-1	CASSLSFLGLGGKLYNEQFF	TGTGCCAGCAGTTTAAGTTTTCTTGGTCTCGGCGGGAAACTTTACAATGAGCAGTTCTTC
many	TRBV7-9	TRBD1	TRBJ1-2	CASSLARRDRNYGYTF	TGTGCCAGCAGCTTAGCTCGCCGGGACAGAAACTATGGCTACACCTTC
few	TRBV20-1	.	TRBJ2-7	CSARDPRGPTGEQYF	TGCAGTGCTAGAGATCCCAGGGGCCCCACGGGGGAGCAGTACTTC
many	TRBV27	.	TRBJ2-7	CASSFHVSYEQYF	TGTGCCAGCAGTTTCCACGTCAGCTACGAGCAGTACTTC
.	TRBV20-1	.	TRBJ1-1	CSGGKGTEAFF	TGCAGTGGGGGGAAGGGTACTGAAGCTTTCTTT
few	TRBV9	.	TRBJ2-7	CASSVSQGLSYEQYF	TGTGCCAGCAGCGTGAGTCAGGGTTTGTCCTACGAGCAGTACTTC
few	TRBV7-9	.	TRBJ2-1	CASAPGLIEQFF	TGTGCCAGTGCTCCTGGACTAATAGAGCAGTTCTTC
.	TRBV2	.	TRBJ2-3	CAGSFLRGRDTQYF	TGTGCCGGCAGTTTTCTCCGGGGCCGAGATACGCAGTATTTT
.	TRBV27	.	TRBJ2-2	CASISGSSGELFF	TGTGCCAGCATTTCCGGGAGCTCCGGGGAGCTGTTTTTT
.	TRBV20-1	.	TRBJ1-2	CSARMLGYGYTF	TGCAGTGCTAGGATGTTGGGCTATGGCTACACCTTC